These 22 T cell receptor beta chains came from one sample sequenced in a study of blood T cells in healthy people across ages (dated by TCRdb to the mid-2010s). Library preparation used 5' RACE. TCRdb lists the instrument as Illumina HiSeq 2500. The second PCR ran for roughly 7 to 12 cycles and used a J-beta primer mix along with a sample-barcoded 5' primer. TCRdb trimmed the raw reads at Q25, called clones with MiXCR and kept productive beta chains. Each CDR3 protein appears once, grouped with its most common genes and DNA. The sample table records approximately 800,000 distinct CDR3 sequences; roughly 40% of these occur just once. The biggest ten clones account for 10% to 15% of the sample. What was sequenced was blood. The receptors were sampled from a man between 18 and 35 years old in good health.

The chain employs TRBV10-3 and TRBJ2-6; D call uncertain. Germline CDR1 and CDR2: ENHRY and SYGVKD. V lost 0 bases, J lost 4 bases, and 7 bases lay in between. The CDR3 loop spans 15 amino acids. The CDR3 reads CAISESGSGANVLTF. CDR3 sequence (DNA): TGTGCCATCAGTGAGTCAGGGTCCGGGGCCAACGTCCTGACTTTC.

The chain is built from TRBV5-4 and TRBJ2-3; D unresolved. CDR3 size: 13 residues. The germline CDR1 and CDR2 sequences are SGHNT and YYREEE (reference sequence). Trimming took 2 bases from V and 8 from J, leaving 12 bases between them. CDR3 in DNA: TGTGCCAGCAGCTTAGATAAGATGGGTACGCAGTATTTT. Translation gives CASSLDKMGTQYF.

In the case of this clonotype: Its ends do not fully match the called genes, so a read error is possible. The CDR3 loop reads CASSLAKSPNSPPHF. The CDR3 DNA follows: TGTGCCAGCAGTTTAGCGAAATCTCCCAATTCACCCCCCCACTTT. V is TRBV12-3 or TRBV12-4 and J is TRBJ1-6; unclear D gene. The CDR3 spans 15 residues.

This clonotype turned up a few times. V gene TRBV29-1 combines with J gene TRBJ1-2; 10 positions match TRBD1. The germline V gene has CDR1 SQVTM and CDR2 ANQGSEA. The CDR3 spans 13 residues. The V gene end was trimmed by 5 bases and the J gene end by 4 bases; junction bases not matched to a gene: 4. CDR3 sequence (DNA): TGCAGCGTTCCCCGGACAGGGGGCTATGGCTACACCTTC. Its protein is CSVPRTGGYGYTF. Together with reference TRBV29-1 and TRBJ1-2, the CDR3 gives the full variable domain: SAVISQKPSRDICQRGTSLTIQCQVDSQVTMMFWYRQQPGQSLTLIATANQGSEATYESGFVIDKFPISRPNLTFSTLTVSNMSPEDSSIYLCSVPRTGGYGYTFGSGTRLTVV.

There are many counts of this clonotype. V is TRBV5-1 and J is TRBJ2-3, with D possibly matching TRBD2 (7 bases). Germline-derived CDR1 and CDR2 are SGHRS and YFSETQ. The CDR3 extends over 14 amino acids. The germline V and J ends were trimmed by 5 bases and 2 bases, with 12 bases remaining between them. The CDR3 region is CASRTGGLTDTQYF. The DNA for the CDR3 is TGCGCCAGCAGAACGGGGGGCCTCACAGATACGCAGTATTTT.

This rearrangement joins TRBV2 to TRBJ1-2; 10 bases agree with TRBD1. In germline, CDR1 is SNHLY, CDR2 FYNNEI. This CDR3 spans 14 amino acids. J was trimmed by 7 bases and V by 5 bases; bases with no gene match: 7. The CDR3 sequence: CASSPRGQGSGYTF. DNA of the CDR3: TGTGCCAGCAGTCCCAGGGGACAGGGGTCTGGCTACACCTTC.

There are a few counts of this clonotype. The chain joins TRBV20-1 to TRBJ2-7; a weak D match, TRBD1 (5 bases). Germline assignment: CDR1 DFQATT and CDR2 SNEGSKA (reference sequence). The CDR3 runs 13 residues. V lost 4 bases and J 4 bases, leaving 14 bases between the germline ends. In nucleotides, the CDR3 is TGCAGTGCTACGTCCAGGGCAGAGTACGAGCAGTACTTC. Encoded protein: CSATSRAEYEQYF.

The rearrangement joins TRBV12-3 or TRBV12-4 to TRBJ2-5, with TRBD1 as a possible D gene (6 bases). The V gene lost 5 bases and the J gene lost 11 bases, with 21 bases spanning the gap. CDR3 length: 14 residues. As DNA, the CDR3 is TGTGCCAGCAGTCAACAGGGAGCCTACAATGAGCAGTACTTC. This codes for CASSQQGAYNEQYF.

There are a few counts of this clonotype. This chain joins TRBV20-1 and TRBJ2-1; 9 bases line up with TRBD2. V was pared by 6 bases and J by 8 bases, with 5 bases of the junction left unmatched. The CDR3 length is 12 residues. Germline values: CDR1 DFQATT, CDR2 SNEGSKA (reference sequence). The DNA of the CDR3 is TGCAGTGCCGCGGGGGGGAACTATGAGCAGTTCTTC. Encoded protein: CSAAGGNYEQFF.

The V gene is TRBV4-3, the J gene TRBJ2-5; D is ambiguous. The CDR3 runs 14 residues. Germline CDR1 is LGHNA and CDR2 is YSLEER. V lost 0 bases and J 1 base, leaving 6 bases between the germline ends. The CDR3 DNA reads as TGCGCCAGCAGCCAAGACAGGCTCCAAGAGACCCAGTACTTC. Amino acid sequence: CASSQDRLQETQYF.

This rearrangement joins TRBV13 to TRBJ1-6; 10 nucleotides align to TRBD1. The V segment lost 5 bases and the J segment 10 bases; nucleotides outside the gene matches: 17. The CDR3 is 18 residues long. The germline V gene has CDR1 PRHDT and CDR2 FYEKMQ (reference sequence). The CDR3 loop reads CASSPRPGTGVRDSPLHF. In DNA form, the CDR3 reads TGTGCCAGCAGCCCGCGTCCCGGGACAGGGGTCAGGGACTCACCCCTCCACTTT.

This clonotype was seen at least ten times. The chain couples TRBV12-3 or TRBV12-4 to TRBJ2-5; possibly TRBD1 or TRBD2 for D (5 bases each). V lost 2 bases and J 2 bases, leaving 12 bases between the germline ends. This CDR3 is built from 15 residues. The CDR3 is CASSLNRWGQETQYF. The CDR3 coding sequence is TGTGCCAGCAGTTTAAATCGTTGGGGGCAAGAGACCCAGTACTTC.

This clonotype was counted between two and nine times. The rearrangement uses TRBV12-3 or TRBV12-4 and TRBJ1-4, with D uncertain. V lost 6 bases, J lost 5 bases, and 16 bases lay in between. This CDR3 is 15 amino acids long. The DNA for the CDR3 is TGTGCCAGCAGCCCTGAGTGGCTCCCAAATGAAAAACTGTTTTTT. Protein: CASSPEWLPNEKLFF.

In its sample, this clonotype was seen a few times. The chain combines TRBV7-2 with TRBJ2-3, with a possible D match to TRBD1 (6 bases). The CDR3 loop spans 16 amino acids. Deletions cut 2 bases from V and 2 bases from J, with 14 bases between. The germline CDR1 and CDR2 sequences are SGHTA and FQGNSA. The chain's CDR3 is CASSLNRALPTDTQYF. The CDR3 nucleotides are TGTGCCAGCAGCTTAAACAGGGCACTCCCCACAGATACGCAGTATTTT.

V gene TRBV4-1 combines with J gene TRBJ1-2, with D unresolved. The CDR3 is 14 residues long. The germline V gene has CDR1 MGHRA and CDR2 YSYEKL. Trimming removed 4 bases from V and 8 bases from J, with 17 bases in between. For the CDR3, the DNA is TGCGCCAGCAGCCCCGTGATTCCGGTGGTCGGCTACACCTTC. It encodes CASSPVIPVVGYTF.

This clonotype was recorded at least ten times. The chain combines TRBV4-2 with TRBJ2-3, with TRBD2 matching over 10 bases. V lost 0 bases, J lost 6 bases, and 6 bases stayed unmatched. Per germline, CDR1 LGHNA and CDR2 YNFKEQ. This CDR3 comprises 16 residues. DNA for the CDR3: TGTGCCAGCAGCCAAGAATCTAGCGGGGGCTGGGATACGCAGTATTTT. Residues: CASSQESSGGWDTQYF.

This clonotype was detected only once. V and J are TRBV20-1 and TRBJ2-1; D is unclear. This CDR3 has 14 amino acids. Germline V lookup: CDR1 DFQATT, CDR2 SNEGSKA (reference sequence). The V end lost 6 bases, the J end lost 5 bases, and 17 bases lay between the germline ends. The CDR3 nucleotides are TGCAGTGCCTCACGTGGTAGACCAAACAATGAGCAGTTCTTC. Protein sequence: CSASRGRPNNEQFF.

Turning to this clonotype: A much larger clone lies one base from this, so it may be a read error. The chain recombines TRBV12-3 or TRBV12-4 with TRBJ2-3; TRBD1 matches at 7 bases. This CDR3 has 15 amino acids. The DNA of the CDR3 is TGTGCCAGCAGTTTAAAAGAAGGGGGCACAGATGCGCAGTATTTT. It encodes CASSLKEGGTDAQYF.

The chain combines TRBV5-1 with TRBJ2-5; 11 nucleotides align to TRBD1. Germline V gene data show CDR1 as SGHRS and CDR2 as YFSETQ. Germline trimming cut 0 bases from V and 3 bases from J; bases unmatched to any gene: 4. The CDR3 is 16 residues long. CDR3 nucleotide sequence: TGCGCCAGCAGCTTGGGATGGACAGGGGGCGAAGAGACCCAGTACTTC. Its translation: CASSLGWTGGEETQYF.

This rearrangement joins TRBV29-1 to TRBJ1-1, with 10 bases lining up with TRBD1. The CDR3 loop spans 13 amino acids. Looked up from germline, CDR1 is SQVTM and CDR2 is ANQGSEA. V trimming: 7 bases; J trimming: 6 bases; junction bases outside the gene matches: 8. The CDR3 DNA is TGCAGCGGTGGGACAGGGGCTGTCGCTGAAGCTTTCTTT. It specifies CSGGTGAVAEAFF.

The CDR3 DNA reads TGTGCCAGCAGCTTGTTGTGGGACAGCAACACTGAAGCTTTCTTT. Translated, it gives CASSLLWDSNTEAFF. V usage is TRBV7-3 and J usage is TRBJ1-1, with 7 bases that match TRBD1. Germline-derived CDR1 and CDR2 are SGHTA and FQGTGA. The CDR3 spans 15 residues. The ends lost 3 bases at V and 2 bases at J; junction bases unmatched: 6.

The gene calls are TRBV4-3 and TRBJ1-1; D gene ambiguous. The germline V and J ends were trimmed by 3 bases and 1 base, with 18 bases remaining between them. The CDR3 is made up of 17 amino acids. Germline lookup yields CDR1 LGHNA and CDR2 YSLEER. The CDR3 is CASSQYLSEGTNTEAFF. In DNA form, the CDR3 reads TGCGCCAGCAGCCAGTACCTAAGCGAGGGAACGAACACTGAAGCTTTCTTT.